Listed below are T cell receptor beta chains from one sample, sequenced in a study of OX40 agonist ivuxolimab in advanced cancers. Using immunoSEQ multiplex PCR, the repertoire was profiled, and TCRdb retains in-frame clones only, with some absent. The table shows approximately 50,000 clones, with approximately 91% occurring only once. The specimen comprised CD4+ or CD8+ T cells sorted from blood, sampled in a trial of the OX40 agonist ivuxolimab. The receptors come from an adult with an advanced solid tumor such as melanoma, head and neck, liver or kidney cancer. The CDR3 runs from the conserved cysteine through the conserved F or W. D genes are given only for firm matches. Not every row has a clone size; where given, it reads once, few, many or a size class.

j_gene: TRBJ1-1; abundance: NA; d_gene: NA; v_gene: TRBV9; CDR3nt: TGTGCCAGCAGCGTAGAGGCCTTGAACACTGAAGCTTTCTTT; CDR3aa: CASSVEALNTEAFF
j_gene: TRBJ2-7; abundance: NA; d_gene: NA; v_gene: TRBV5-1; CDR3nt: TGCGCCAGCACGGGCTCGGAAACTTACGAGCAGTACTTC; CDR3aa: CASTGSETYEQYF
j_gene: TRBJ1-5; abundance: NA; d_gene: NA; v_gene: TRBV4-1; CDR3nt: TGCGCCAGCAGCCAAGACCCAGGGCTCGATCAGCCCCAGCATTTT; CDR3aa: CASSQDPGLDQPQHF
j_gene: TRBJ2-2; abundance: once; d_gene: NA; v_gene: TRBV13; CDR3nt: TGTGCCAGCAGCGCCCCGGTGGGATCGAACACCGGGGAGCTGTTTTTT; CDR3aa: CASSAPVGSNTGELFF
j_gene: TRBJ2-7; abundance: NA; d_gene: TRBD1; v_gene: TRBV30; CDR3nt: TGTGCCTGGGCTGCCGACAGGGGGTACGAGCAGTACTTC; CDR3aa: CAWAADRGYEQYF
j_gene: TRBJ2-1; abundance: NA; d_gene: TRBD1; v_gene: TRBV7-8; CDR3nt: TGTGCCAGCAGCTTTGGACAGGGGGTCTCGAATGAGCAGTTCTTC; CDR3aa: CASSFGQGVSNEQFF
j_gene: TRBJ2-1; abundance: NA; d_gene: NA; v_gene: TRBV12-5; CDR3nt: TGTGCTAGTGGTGTGGAGGCTGGTGAGCAGTTCTTC; CDR3aa: CASGVEAGEQFF
j_gene: TRBJ2-1; abundance: few; d_gene: TRBD2; v_gene: TRBV27; CDR3nt: TGTGCCAGCAGTACAGGGACTAGCGGGCCCTACAATGAGCAGTTCTTC; CDR3aa: CASSTGTSGPYNEQFF
j_gene: TRBJ2-2; abundance: NA; d_gene: NA; v_gene: TRBV14; CDR3nt: TGTGCCAGCAGCGCTCCGGGACAGAACACCGGGGAGCTGTTTTTT; CDR3aa: CASSAPGQNTGELFF
j_gene: TRBJ1-2; abundance: NA; d_gene: NA; v_gene: TRBV4-1; CDR3nt: TGCGCCAGCAGCCCCCGCGAAACATTTAACTATGGCTACACCTTC; CDR3aa: CASSPRETFNYGYTF
j_gene: TRBJ2-1; abundance: NA; d_gene: NA; v_gene: TRBV19; CDR3nt: TGTGCCAGTATGGGTCTTATCAATGAGCAGTTCTTC; CDR3aa: CASMGLINEQFF
j_gene: TRBJ2-2; abundance: NA; d_gene: NA; v_gene: TRBV6-5; CDR3nt: TGTGCCAGCAGTAACTCGGATACGAACACCGGGGAGCTGTTTTTT; CDR3aa: CASSNSDTNTGELFF
j_gene: TRBJ1-2; abundance: NA; d_gene: TRBD1; v_gene: TRBV5-4; CDR3nt: TGTGCCAGCAGCCCTGGGGACAGCTTGTATGGCTACACCTTC; CDR3aa: CASSPGDSLYGYTF
j_gene: TRBJ2-1; abundance: NA; d_gene: NA; v_gene: TRBV6-1; CDR3nt: TGTGCCAGCAGTGAATATAGCGGCGAATACAATGAGCAGTTCTTC; CDR3aa: CASSEYSGEYNEQFF
j_gene: TRBJ1-4; abundance: NA; d_gene: NA; v_gene: TRBV30; CDR3nt: TGTGCCTGGAGTACGGGACGAGATGAAAAACTGTTTTTT; CDR3aa: CAWSTGRDEKLFF
j_gene: TRBJ2-7; abundance: NA; d_gene: NA; v_gene: TRBV2; CDR3nt: TGTGCCAGCTGCTTGGTCCGGGGTAGCTACGAGCAGTACTTC; CDR3aa: CASCLVRGSYEQYF
j_gene: TRBJ2-5; abundance: NA; d_gene: NA; v_gene: TRBV6-5; CDR3nt: TGTGCCAGCAGTTACCGCAACCAAGAGACCCAGTACTTC; CDR3aa: CASSYRNQETQYF
j_gene: TRBJ1-1; abundance: NA; d_gene: NA; v_gene: TRBV29-1; CDR3nt: TGCAGCGTTGACAGGGGAGACACTGAAGCTTTCTTT; CDR3aa: CSVDRGDTEAFF
j_gene: TRBJ1-6; abundance: few; d_gene: TRBD1; v_gene: TRBV7-8; CDR3nt: TGTGCCAGCAGCCAAGGGGGCGGGGGTTCACCCCTCCACTTT; CDR3aa: CASSQGGGGSPLHF
j_gene: TRBJ2-7; abundance: NA; d_gene: TRBD1; v_gene: TRBV5-6; CDR3nt: TGTGCCAGCAGCCCAACGGGACAGGACTACGAGCAGTACTTC; CDR3aa: CASSPTGQDYEQYF
j_gene: TRBJ2-7; abundance: NA; d_gene: NA; v_gene: TRBV30; CDR3nt: TGTGCCTGGAGTGTAATGCAGGGGTTAAGTTCCTACGAGCAGTACTTC; CDR3aa: CAWSVMQGLSSYEQYF
j_gene: TRBJ1-6; abundance: NA; d_gene: TRBD1; v_gene: TRBV7-9; CDR3nt: TGTGCCAGCAGCTTAGCCCGGGACAGGGGAGGTTACCTCCACTTT; CDR3aa: CASSLARDRGGYLHF
j_gene: TRBJ2-1; abundance: NA; d_gene: NA; v_gene: TRBV28; CDR3nt: TGTGCCAGCAGTTTAGATTCCGGGTTAGGAGTAAATGAGCAGTTCTTC; CDR3aa: CASSLDSGLGVNEQFF
j_gene: TRBJ2-5; abundance: once; d_gene: TRBD2; v_gene: TRBV7-8; CDR3nt: TGTGCCAGCAGCTTGGTGTTTCTAGCGGGTAACGAGGAGACCCAGTACTTC; CDR3aa: CASSLVFLAGNEETQYF
j_gene: TRBJ2-7; abundance: NA; d_gene: TRBD1; v_gene: TRBV6-5; CDR3nt: TGTGCCAGCAATGACAGGGGCCCGGGAGACGAGCAGTACTTC; CDR3aa: CASNDRGPGDEQYF
j_gene: TRBJ1-5; abundance: NA; d_gene: NA; v_gene: TRBV6-5; CDR3nt: TGTGCCAGCAGTTATGGGACCTCGGGGCAGCCCCAGCATTTT; CDR3aa: CASSYGTSGQPQHF
j_gene: TRBJ2-7; abundance: NA; d_gene: NA; v_gene: TRBV29-1; CDR3nt: TGCAGCGTTGTTCGGGACTACGAGCAGTACTTC; CDR3aa: CSVVRDYEQYF
j_gene: TRBJ2-5; abundance: NA; d_gene: NA; v_gene: TRBV30; CDR3nt: TGTGCCTGGATGGATGGGAATCAGGAGACCCAGTACTTC; CDR3aa: CAWMDGNQETQYF
j_gene: TRBJ2-7; abundance: NA; d_gene: NA; v_gene: TRBV7-9; CDR3nt: TGTGCCAGCAGCTTAGACCAGGCTTCCTACGAGCAGTACTTC; CDR3aa: CASSLDQASYEQYF
j_gene: TRBJ1-2; abundance: NA; d_gene: TRBD1; v_gene: TRBV19; CDR3nt: TGTGCCAGTAGTATAACTTGGACAGGGCGATATGGCTACACCTTC; CDR3aa: CASSITWTGRYGYTF
j_gene: TRBJ1-2; abundance: NA; d_gene: NA; v_gene: TRBV27; CDR3nt: TGTGCCAGCACCAACTTGGGAGTGCCCGGCTACACCTTC; CDR3aa: CASTNLGVPGYTF
j_gene: TRBJ1-2; abundance: NA; d_gene: TRBD1; v_gene: TRBV5-6; CDR3nt: TGTGCCAGCAGTATGTCAGGGGGCGCGTATGGCTACACCTTC; CDR3aa: CASSMSGGAYGYTF
j_gene: TRBJ1-4; abundance: NA; d_gene: NA; v_gene: TRBV29-1; CDR3nt: TGCAGCGTGCTTACAACTAATGAAAAACTGTTTTTT; CDR3aa: CSVLTTNEKLFF
j_gene: TRBJ1-2; abundance: NA; d_gene: NA; v_gene: TRBV2; CDR3nt: TGTGCCAGCAGTGAAGCCGCAGGGGACTATGGCTACACCTTC; CDR3aa: CASSEAAGDYGYTF
j_gene: TRBJ2-7; abundance: NA; d_gene: NA; v_gene: TRBV5-6; CDR3nt: TGTGCCAGCAGCTCCCCCTACGAGCAGTACTTC; CDR3aa: CASSSPYEQYF
j_gene: TRBJ2-7; abundance: NA; d_gene: TRBD1; v_gene: TRBV13; CDR3nt: TGTGCCAGCAGCCTGGGACAGGGGGCCTACGAGCAGTACTTC; CDR3aa: CASSLGQGAYEQYF
j_gene: TRBJ1-1; abundance: NA; d_gene: NA; v_gene: TRBV27; CDR3nt: TGTGCCAGCAGTCCACGGACAGACACTGAAGCTTTCTTT; CDR3aa: CASSPRTDTEAFF
j_gene: TRBJ1-1; abundance: NA; d_gene: NA; v_gene: TRBV21-1; CDR3nt: TGTGCCAGCAGCCCCCGACAGGGCGGGCACACTGAAGCTTTCTTT; CDR3aa: CASSPRQGGHTEAFF
j_gene: TRBJ1-1; abundance: NA; d_gene: NA; v_gene: TRBV4-2; CDR3nt: TGTGCCAGCAGCCGAGGCAGATCGAACACTGAAGCTTTCTTT; CDR3aa: CASSRGRSNTEAFF
j_gene: TRBJ1-2; abundance: NA; d_gene: NA; v_gene: TRBV14; CDR3nt: TGTGCCAGCAGTCCCGGGGCGATAAGCTATGGCTACACCTTC; CDR3aa: CASSPGAISYGYTF
j_gene: TRBJ1-1; abundance: NA; d_gene: NA; v_gene: TRBV27; CDR3nt: TGTGCCAGCAGTTTAAGGCCAGGGGATATCACTGAAGCTTTCTTT; CDR3aa: CASSLRPGDITEAFF
j_gene: TRBJ1-2; abundance: NA; d_gene: TRBD1; v_gene: TRBV11-2; CDR3nt: TGTGCCAGCAGCACCGGGACAGGGGGCGGCTATGGCTACACCTTC; CDR3aa: CASSTGTGGGYGYTF
j_gene: TRBJ2-2; abundance: NA; d_gene: TRBD1; v_gene: TRBV19; CDR3nt: TGTGCCAGTAGTATAGCTTGGACAGGTAACACCGGGGAGCTGTTTTTT; CDR3aa: CASSIAWTGNTGELFF
j_gene: TRBJ2-7; abundance: NA; d_gene: TRBD2; v_gene: TRBV11-1; CDR3nt: TGTGCCAGCAGCTCTAGCGGGGGGGTCTCCTACGAGCAGTACTTC; CDR3aa: CASSSSGGVSYEQYF
j_gene: TRBJ2-7; abundance: NA; d_gene: TRBD2; v_gene: TRBV7-6; CDR3nt: TGTGCCAGCAGCTTGACTAGCGTTGGCGACGAGCAGTACTTC; CDR3aa: CASSLTSVGDEQYF
j_gene: TRBJ2-7; abundance: NA; d_gene: NA; v_gene: TRBV4-1; CDR3nt: TGCGCCAGCAGCCAAGGACTGAACTACGAGCAGTACTTC; CDR3aa: CASSQGLNYEQYF
j_gene: TRBJ2-7; abundance: NA; d_gene: NA; v_gene: TRBV30; CDR3nt: TGTGCCTGGACCCTTACCCATTATGACGAGCAGTACTTC; CDR3aa: CAWTLTHYDEQYF
j_gene: TRBJ1-2; abundance: NA; d_gene: NA; v_gene: TRBV19; CDR3nt: TGTGCCGTTCTCGGACAGAAAGCTAACTATGGCTACACCTTC; CDR3aa: CAVLGQKANYGYTF
j_gene: TRBJ1-1; abundance: NA; d_gene: NA; v_gene: TRBV27; CDR3nt: TGTGCCACCTCCGAGGGAGGGGCAAACACTGAAGCTTTCTTT; CDR3aa: CATSEGGANTEAFF
j_gene: TRBJ2-5; abundance: NA; d_gene: TRBD1; v_gene: TRBV5-6; CDR3nt: TGTGCCAGCGGGAAGACAGGGGGGAGAGAGACCCAGTACTTC; CDR3aa: CASGKTGGRETQYF
j_gene: TRBJ2-1; abundance: NA; d_gene: NA; v_gene: TRBV11-2; CDR3nt: TGTGCCAGCAGCTTACAGGGCGATGAGCAGTTCTTC; CDR3aa: CASSLQGDEQFF
j_gene: TRBJ1-1; abundance: NA; d_gene: NA; v_gene: TRBV7-9; CDR3nt: TGTGCCAGCCGGAGACAGGACAAGAACACTGAAGCTTTCTTT; CDR3aa: CASRRQDKNTEAFF
j_gene: TRBJ1-3; abundance: once; d_gene: NA; v_gene: TRBV19; CDR3nt: TGTGCCGGACACAGACAGCAGGAAGTTACTGGAAACACCATATATTTT; CDR3aa: CAGHRQQEVTGNTIYF
j_gene: TRBJ2-7; abundance: NA; d_gene: NA; v_gene: TRBV30; CDR3nt: TGTGCCTGGATAGGAGAAGGGGGCTACGAGCAGTACTTC; CDR3aa: CAWIGEGGYEQYF
j_gene: TRBJ1-2; abundance: NA; d_gene: NA; v_gene: TRBV19; CDR3nt: TGTGCCAGTAGTATCATGGCAGGGAATGGCTACACCTTC; CDR3aa: CASSIMAGNGYTF
j_gene: TRBJ2-5; abundance: NA; d_gene: NA; v_gene: TRBV7-6; CDR3nt: TGTGCCAGCAGCTTAGAGGCCTCTAGGGAGACCCAGTACTTC; CDR3aa: CASSLEASRETQYF
j_gene: TRBJ2-3; abundance: NA; d_gene: TRBD2; v_gene: TRBV7-2; CDR3nt: TGTGCCAGCAGCTCAAAGGGACTAGCGGAAACAGATACGCAGTATTTT; CDR3aa: CASSSKGLAETDTQYF